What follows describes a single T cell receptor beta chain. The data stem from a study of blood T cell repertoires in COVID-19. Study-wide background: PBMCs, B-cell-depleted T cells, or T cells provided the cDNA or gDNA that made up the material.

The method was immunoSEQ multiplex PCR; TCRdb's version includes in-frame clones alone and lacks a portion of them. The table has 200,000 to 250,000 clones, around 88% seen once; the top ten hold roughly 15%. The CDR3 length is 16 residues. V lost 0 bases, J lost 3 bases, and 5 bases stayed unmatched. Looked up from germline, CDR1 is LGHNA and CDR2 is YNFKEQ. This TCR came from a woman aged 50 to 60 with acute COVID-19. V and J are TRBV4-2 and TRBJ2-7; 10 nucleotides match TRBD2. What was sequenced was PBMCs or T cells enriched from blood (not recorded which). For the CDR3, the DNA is TGTGCCAGCAGCCAAGATCTTAGGACTAGCGGCTACGAGCAGTACTTC. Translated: CASSQDLRTSGYEQYF.